This TCR beta chain was documented in a study of blood T cells in healthy people across ages. There are 16 residues in the CDR3. CDR1 and CDR2 from the germline V gene are KGHDR and SFDVKD. Unmatched junction bases numbered 12, after V lost 2 bases and J lost 9 bases. Alongside a J-beta primer mix, a sample-barcoded 5' primer served in a second PCR lasting roughly 7 to 11 cycles. Every molecule of cDNA carried a tag from a template-switch adaptor with 12 random nucleotides. TCRdb re-analysed the 5' RACE reads in MiXCR, keeping a single row per CDR3 protein. The sample has about 640,000 distinct CDR3 sequences; approximately 30% are singletons. In this sample, this clonotype turned up many times. Given a much more abundant clone one base away, this may be a read error.

This chain links TRBV24-1 with TRBJ2-1, with 7 bases aligning to TRBD2. The source material was blood. This sequence was found in a woman aged 80 or over in good health. The CDR3 loop is CATSDSGRGYSGEQFF. The CDR3 bases are TGTGCCACCAGTGATTCGGGGAGGGGTTACAGCGGTGAGCAGTTCTTC.